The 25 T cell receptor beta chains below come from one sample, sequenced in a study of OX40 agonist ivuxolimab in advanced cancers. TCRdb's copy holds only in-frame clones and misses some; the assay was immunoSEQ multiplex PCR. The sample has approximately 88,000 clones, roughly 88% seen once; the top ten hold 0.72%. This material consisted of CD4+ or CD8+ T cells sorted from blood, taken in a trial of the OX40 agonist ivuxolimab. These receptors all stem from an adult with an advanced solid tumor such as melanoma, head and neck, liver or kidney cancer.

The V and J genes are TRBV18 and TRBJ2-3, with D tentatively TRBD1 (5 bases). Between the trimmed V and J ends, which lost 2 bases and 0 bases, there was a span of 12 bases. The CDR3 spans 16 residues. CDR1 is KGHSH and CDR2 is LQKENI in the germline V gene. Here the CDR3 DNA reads TGTGCCAGCTCACCAAAGACAGCGCCTAGCACAGATACGCAGTATTTT. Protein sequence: CASSPKTAPSTDTQYF.

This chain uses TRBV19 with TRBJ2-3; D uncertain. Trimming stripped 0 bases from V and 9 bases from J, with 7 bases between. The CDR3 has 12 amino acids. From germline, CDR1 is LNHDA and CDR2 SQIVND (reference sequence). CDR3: CASSIEQRTQYF. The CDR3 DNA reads TGTGCCAGTAGTATAGAACAGAGAACGCAGTATTTT.

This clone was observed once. The DNA for the CDR3 is TGTGCCAGCAGTGGTCGACAGGTGGAGGAAAAACTGTTTTTT. Protein product: CASSGRQVEEKLFF. The chain carries TRBV2 and TRBJ1-4, with D tentatively TRBD1 (6 bases). Germline V CDR1 and CDR2: SNHLY, FYNNEI. This CDR3 region has 14 residues. V gave up 4 bases and J gave up 8 bases, with 14 bases separating them.

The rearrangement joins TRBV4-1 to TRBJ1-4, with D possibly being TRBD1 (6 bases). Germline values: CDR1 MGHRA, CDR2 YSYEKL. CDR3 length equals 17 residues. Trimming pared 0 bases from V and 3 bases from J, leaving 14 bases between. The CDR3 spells CASSQEGRAGANEKLFF. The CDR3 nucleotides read TGCGCCAGCAGCCAAGAGGGGCGGGCAGGGGCTAATGAAAAACTGTTTTTT.

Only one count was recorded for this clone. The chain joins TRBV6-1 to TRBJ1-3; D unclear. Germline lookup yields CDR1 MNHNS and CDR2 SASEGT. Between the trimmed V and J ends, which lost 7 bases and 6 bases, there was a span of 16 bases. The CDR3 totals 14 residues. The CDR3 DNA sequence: TGTGCCAGCACACCCGGGGTAGACTTAAACACCATATATTTT. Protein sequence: CASTPGVDLNTIYF.

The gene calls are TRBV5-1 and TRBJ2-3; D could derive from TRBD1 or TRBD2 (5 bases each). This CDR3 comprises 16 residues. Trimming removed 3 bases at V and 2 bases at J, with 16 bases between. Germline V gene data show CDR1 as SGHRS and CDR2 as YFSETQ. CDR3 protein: CASSSILVGDTDTQYF. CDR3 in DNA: TGCGCCAGCAGCTCGATACTAGTAGGGGACACAGATACGCAGTATTTT.

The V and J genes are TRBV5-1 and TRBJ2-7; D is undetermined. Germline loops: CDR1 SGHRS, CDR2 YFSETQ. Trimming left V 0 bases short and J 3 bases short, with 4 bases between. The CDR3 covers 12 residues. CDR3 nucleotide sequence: TGCGCCAGCAGCTTGGACGGCTACGAGCAGTACTTC. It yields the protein CASSLDGYEQYF.

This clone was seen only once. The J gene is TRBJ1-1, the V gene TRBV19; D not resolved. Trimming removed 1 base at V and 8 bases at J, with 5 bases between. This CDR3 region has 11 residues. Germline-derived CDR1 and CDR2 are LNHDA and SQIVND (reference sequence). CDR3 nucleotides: TGTGCCAGTAGTATAGCTTTCGAAGCTTTCTTT. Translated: CASSIAFEAFF.

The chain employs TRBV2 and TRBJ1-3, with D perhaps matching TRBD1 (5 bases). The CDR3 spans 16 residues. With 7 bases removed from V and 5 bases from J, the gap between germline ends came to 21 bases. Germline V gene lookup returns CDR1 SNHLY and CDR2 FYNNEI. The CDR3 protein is CASTQWINRQRNTIYF. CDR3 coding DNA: TGTGCCAGCACGCAATGGATCAACAGACAGAGAAACACCATATATTTT. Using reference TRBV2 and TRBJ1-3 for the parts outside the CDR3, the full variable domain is EPEVTQTPSHQVTQMGQEVILRCVPISNHLYFYWYRQILGQKVEFLVSFYNNEISEKSEIFDDQFSVERPDGSNFTLKIRSTKLEDSAMYFCASTQWINRQRNTIYFGEGSWLTVV.

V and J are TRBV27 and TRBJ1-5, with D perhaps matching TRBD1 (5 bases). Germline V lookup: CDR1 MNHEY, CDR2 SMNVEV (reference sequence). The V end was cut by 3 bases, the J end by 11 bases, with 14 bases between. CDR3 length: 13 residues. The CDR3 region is CASSFAGRGAQHF. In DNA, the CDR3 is TGTGCCAGCAGTTTTGCGGGGCGAGGGGCCCAGCATTTT.

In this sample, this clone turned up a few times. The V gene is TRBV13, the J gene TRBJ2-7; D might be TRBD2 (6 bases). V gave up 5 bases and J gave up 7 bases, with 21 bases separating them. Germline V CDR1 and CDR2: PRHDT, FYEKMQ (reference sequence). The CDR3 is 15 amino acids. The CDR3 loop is CASSPPSSKAGEQYF. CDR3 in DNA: TGTGCCAGCAGCCCCCCCTCTAGCAAGGCGGGAGAGCAGTACTTC.

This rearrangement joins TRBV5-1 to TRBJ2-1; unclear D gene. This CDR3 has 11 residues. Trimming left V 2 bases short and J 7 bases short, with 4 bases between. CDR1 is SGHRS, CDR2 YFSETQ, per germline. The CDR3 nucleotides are TGCGCCAGCAGCTTTGATAATGAGCAGTTCTTC. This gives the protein CASSFDNEQFF.

CDR3 sequence: CASGLGGLKNIQYF. The CDR3 DNA sequence: TGTGCTAGTGGTTTGGGCGGTCTCAAAAACATTCAGTACTTC. The chain uses TRBV12-5 and TRBJ2-4; D is unresolved. The germline V gene has CDR1 LGHNT and CDR2 FRNRAP. The CDR3 loop spans 14 amino acids. Trimming removed 1 base at V and 3 bases at J, with 7 bases between.

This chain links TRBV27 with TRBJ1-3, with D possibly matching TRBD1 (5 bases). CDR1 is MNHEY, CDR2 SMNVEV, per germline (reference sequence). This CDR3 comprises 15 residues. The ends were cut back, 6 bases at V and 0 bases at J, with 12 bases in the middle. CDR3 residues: CASRGPGNSGNTIYF. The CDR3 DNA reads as TGTGCCAGCAGGGGCCCAGGGAACTCTGGAAACACCATATATTTT.

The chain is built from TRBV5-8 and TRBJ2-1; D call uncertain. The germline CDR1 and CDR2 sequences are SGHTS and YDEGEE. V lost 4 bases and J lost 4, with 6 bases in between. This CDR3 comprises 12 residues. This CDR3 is CASSNQYNEQFF. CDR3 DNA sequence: TGTGCCAGCAGCAATCAGTACAATGAGCAGTTCTTC.

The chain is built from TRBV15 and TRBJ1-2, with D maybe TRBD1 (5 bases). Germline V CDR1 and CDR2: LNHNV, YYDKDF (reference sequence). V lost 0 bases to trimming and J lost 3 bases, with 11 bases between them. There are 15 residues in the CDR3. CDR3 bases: TGTGCCACCAGCAGAGAGGCAGGGAGATACTATGGCTACACCTTC. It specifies CATSREAGRYYGYTF.

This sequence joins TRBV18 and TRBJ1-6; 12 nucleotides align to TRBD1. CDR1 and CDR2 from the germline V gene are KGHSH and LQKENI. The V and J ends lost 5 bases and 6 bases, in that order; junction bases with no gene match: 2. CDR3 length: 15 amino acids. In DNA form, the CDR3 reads TGTGCCAGCTCAGGGACAGGGGGCCTTAATTCACCCCTCCACTTT. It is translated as CASSGTGGLNSPLHF.

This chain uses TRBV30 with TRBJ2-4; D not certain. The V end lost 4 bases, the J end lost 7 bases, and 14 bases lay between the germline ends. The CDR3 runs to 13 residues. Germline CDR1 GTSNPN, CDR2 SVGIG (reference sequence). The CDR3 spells CAWNRDGRNIQYF. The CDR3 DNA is TGTGCCTGGAATCGCGATGGTCGGAACATTCAGTACTTC.

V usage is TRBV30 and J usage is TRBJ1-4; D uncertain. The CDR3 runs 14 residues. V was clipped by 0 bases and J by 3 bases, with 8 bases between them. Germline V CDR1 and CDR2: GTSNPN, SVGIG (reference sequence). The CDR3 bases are TGTGCCTGGAGTGTACGTAGCTCTAATGAAAAACTGTTTTTT. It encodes CAWSVRSSNEKLFF.

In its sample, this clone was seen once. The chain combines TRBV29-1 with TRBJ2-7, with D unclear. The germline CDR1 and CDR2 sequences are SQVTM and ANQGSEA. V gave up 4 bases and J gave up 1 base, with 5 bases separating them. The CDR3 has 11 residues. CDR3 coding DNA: TGCAGCGTTGTAGAATCCTACGAGCAGTACTTC. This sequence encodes CSVVESYEQYF.

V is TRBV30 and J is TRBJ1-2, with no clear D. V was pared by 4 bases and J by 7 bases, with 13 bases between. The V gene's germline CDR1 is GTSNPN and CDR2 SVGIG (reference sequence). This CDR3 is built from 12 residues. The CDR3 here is CAWIDLDGGYTF. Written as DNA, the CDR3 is TGTGCCTGGATTGACCTCGACGGTGGCTACACCTTC.

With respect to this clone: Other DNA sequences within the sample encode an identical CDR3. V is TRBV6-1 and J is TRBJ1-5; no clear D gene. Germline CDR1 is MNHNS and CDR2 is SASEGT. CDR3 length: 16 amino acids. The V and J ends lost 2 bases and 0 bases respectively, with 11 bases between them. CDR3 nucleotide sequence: TGTGCCAGCAGTGAACTTGCCGGCTATAGCAATCAGCCCCAGCATTTT. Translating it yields CASSELAGYSNQPQHF.

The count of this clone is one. In nucleotides, the CDR3 is TGTGCCTCCAGAGGAGGGAGCTCCTACGAGCAGTACTTC. This codes for CASRGGSSYEQYF. The V call is TRBV19, the J call TRBJ2-7; a possible D gene is TRBD2 (6 bases). The V end was cut by 11 bases, the J end by 0 bases, with 14 bases between. CDR3 length: 13 amino acids. Germline V lookup: CDR1 LNHDA, CDR2 SQIVND (reference sequence).

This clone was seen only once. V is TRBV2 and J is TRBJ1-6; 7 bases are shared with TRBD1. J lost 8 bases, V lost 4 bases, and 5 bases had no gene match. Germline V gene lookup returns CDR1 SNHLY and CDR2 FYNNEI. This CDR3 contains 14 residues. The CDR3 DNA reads TGTGCCAGCAGTGTCCGCAGGGGGGATTCACCCCTCCACTTT. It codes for CASSVRRGDSPLHF.

The CDR3 sequence is CASTQGTYNSPLHF. The CDR3 bases are TGCGCCAGCACACAAGGGACCTATAATTCACCCCTCCACTTT. V gene TRBV5-1 combines with J gene TRBJ1-6; D uncertain. Per germline, CDR1 SGHRS and CDR2 YFSETQ. The CDR3 sequence is 14 residues long. The V and J ends lost 6 bases and 2 bases respectively, with 9 bases between them.